This TCR beta chain comes out of a study of identical twins. This clonotype was counted a few times. Healthy Caucasian individuals made up all the donors. The CDR3 runs 13 residues. Per the germline V gene, CDR1 is MRHNA and CDR2 is SNTAGT. Trimming removed 6 bases from V and 7 bases from J, with 12 bases in between. TCRdb reprocessed the 5' RACE reads with MiXCR, giving one entry per CDR3 protein. The sample has about 500,000 distinct CDR3 sequences; roughly an eighth are singletons. The sample also formed part of further work on yellow fever vaccine responses in identical twins.

The origin of this receptor is a woman aged 18 to 35 in good health. The rearrangement links TRBV6-4 to TRBJ2-2; D may be TRBD2 (6 bases). The sequenced sample was CD4+ T cells sorted from blood. CDR3 region: CASRRDSGGELFF. The CDR3 nucleotides are TGTGCCAGCAGGCGGGACTCCGGCGGGGAGCTGTTTTTT.